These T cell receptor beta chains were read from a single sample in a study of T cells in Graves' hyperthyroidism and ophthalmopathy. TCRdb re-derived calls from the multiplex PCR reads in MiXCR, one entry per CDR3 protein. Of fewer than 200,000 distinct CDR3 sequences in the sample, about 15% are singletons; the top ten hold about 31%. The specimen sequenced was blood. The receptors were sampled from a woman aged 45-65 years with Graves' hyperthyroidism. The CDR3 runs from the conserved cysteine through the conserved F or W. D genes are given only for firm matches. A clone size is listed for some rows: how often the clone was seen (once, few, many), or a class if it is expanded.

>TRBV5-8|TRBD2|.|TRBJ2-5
CASSQEGGGGQETQYF
TGCGCCAGCAGCCAAGAAGGCGGGGGGGGACAAGAGACCCAGTACTTC
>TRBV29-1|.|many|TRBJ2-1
CSVEGQGNNEQFF
TGCAGCGTTGAAGGGCAGGGGAATAATGAGCAGTTCTTC
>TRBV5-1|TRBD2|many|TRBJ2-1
CASSLSLAGGSEQFF
TGCGCCAGCAGCTTGTCGTTAGCGGGGGGGAGTGAGCAGTTCTTC
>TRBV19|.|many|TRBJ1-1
CASSRAGTQRTEAFF
TGTGCCAGTAGCAGGGCCGGGACACAGAGGACTGAAGCTTTCTTT
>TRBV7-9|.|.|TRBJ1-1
CASSPQSLNTEAFF
TGTGCCAGCAGCCCGCAGTCGCTGAACACTGAAGCTTTCTTT
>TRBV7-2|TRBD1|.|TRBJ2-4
CASSLLLTGAKNIQYF
TGTGCCAGCAGCTTACTCTTGACAGGGGCCAAAAACATTCAGTACTTC
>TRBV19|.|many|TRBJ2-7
CASSLTGGAYEQYF
TGTGCCAGTAGTTTAACCGGGGGCGCCTACGAGCAGTACTTC
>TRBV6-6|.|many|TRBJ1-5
CASSYQSGGNQPQHF
TGTGCCAGCAGTTACCAATCGGGTGGGAATCAGCCCCAGCATTTT
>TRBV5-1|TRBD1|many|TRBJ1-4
CASSFRTGLVEKLFF
TGCGCCAGCAGCTTTAGGACAGGGCTGGTTGAAAAACTGTTTTTT
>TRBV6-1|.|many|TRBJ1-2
CASSERDYGYTF
TGTGCCAGCAGTGAAAGGGACTATGGCTACACCTTC
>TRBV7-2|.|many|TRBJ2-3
CASSSPYGERTDTQYF
TGTGCCAGCAGCTCCCCCTACGGGGAGAGGACAGATACGCAGTATTTT
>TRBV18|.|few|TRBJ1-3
CASSPAGSSGNTIYF
TGTGCCAGCTCCCCCGCAGGGAGCTCTGGAAACACCATATATTTT
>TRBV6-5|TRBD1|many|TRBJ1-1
CASSYSQGSNTEAFF
TGTGCCAGCAGTTACTCACAGGGGTCGAACACTGAAGCTTTCTTT
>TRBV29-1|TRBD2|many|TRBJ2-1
CSVELGRGNSYNEQFF
TGCAGCGTTGAGTTAGGGCGGGGGAACTCCTACAATGAGCAGTTCTTC
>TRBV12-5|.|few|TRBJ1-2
CASGLDGAGGYTF
TGTGCTAGTGGTTTGGACGGAGCGGGGGGCTACACCTTC
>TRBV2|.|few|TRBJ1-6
CASSALQARHNSPLHF
TGTGCCAGCAGCGCACTACAGGCCCGGCATAATTCACCCCTCCACTTT
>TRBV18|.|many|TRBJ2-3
CASSPPLASTDTQYF
TGTGCCAGCTCACCACCTCTAGCTAGCACAGATACGCAGTATTTT